This T cell receptor (beta chain) was observed in a study of blood T cell repertoires in COVID-19. The CDR3 totals 14 residues. The germline V gene encodes CDR1 SGHAT and CDR2 FQNNGV. V lost 1 base and J lost 0, with 3 bases in between. The study counted Cohort 3 donors as recovered given two negative PCRs, clearance, or symptom resolution. Data came from immunoSEQ multiplex PCR; TCRdb stores just in-frame clones and leaves some out. This table holds hundreds of thousands of clones, around nine tenths found once. The material sequenced was PBMCs or T cells enriched from blood (not recorded which). The V gene is TRBV11-2, the J gene TRBJ2-2; D is undetermined. The source of this sequence is a woman between 50 and 59 years old who had recovered from COVID-19. The CDR3 DNA is TGTGCCAGCAGCTTAGTAACGAACACCGGGGAGCTGTTTTTT. This translates into CASSLVTNTGELFF.